Listed here are 10 T cell receptor beta chains from one sample, sequenced in a study of shared T cell receptors in the human thymus. Here immunoSEQ multiplex PCR was the method, and the copy in TCRdb shows in-frame clones only, minus some. Of roughly 500,000 clones listed, 75% to 85% are singletons. The same data also contributed to another study, on human thymus T cells.

Material for sequencing was thymocytes. Receptors originate from a boy under two years old with a congenital heart defect.

The chain is built from TRBV6-5 and TRBJ1-1, with D hard to call. Between the trimmed V and J ends, which lost 4 bases and 5 bases, there was a span of 5 bases. Germline CDR1 is MNHEY and CDR2 is SVGAGI. The CDR3 is 11 residues long. CDR3 nucleotide sequence: TGTGCCAGCAGTTCAGGAACTGAAGCTTTCTTT. Protein sequence: CASSSGTEAFF.

The gene calls are TRBV4-2 and TRBJ2-2, with TRBD2 matching 8 bases. Germline assignment: CDR1 LGHNA and CDR2 YNFKEQ. The trim removed 0 bases at V and 1 base at J, leaving 4 bases unmatched. This CDR3 has 17 residues. In DNA form, the CDR3 reads TGTGCCAGCAGCCAAGATCTCAGCGGGAGGAACACCGGGGAGCTGTTTTTT. It specifies CASSQDLSGRNTGELFF.

This chain links TRBV5-6 with TRBJ2-4, with a weak D call TRBD2 (5 bases). The germline V and J ends were trimmed by 2 bases and 0 bases, with 9 bases remaining between them. Germline CDR1 and CDR2: SGHDT and YYEEEE. The CDR3 loop spans 15 amino acids. The CDR3 loop reads CASSLRGLAKNIQYF. The CDR3 DNA sequence: TGTGCCAGCAGCTTACGAGGACTAGCCAAAAACATTCAGTACTTC.

The gene calls are TRBV5-6 and TRBJ1-1, with TRBD1 matching 12 bases. V shed 4 bases and J 0 bases; nucleotides not matched to a gene: 4. Germline V gene sequence: CDR1 SGHDT, CDR2 YYEEEE. The CDR3 runs to 16 residues. In nucleotides, the CDR3 is TGTGCCAGCAGCCTGGGACAGGGGGCCGTGAACACTGAAGCTTTCTTT. Its protein product is CASSLGQGAVNTEAFF.

The rearrangement joins TRBV30 to TRBJ2-7; TRBD2 matches 15 bases. This CDR3 has 17 amino acids. Germline CDR1 reads GTSNPN; CDR2 reads SVGIG (reference sequence). V trimming: 1 base; J trimming: 4 bases; junction bases outside the gene matches: 8. CDR3 bases: TGTGCCTGGAGTGCCGGACTAGCGGGAGGGGAGGAGTACGAGCAGTACTTC. Translated, it gives CAWSAGLAGGEEYEQYF.

This clone has only one observation. DNA for the CDR3: TGTGCCAGCAGCTTGCGGGAATCATACAATGAGCAGTTCTTC. Translated: CASSLRESYNEQFF. This sequence joins TRBV5-4 and TRBJ2-1, with D possibly matching TRBD2 (5 bases). The CDR3 is made up of 14 amino acids. Trimming cost V 1 base and J 4 bases, with 9 bases left between them. The germline V gene has CDR1 SGHNT and CDR2 YYREEE (reference sequence).

This clone was detected a few times. The DNA of the CDR3 is TGTGCCATCAGTGTATCAGGACTAGCGGGAATCTACAATGAGCAGTTCTTC. As protein: CAISVSGLAGIYNEQFF. The chain uses TRBV10-3 and TRBJ2-1, with 12 bases lining up with TRBD2. Germline assignment: CDR1 ENHRY and CDR2 SYGVKD. The V gene end was trimmed by 4 bases and the J gene end by 3 bases; junction bases not matched to a gene: 7. This CDR3 contains 17 residues.

The chain has TRBV5-4 and TRBJ2-5; the match to TRBD2 covers 14 bases. J gave up 4 bases and V 0 bases, and 11 bases lay outside the gene matches. The CDR3 spans 19 residues. CDR1 is SGHNT, CDR2 YYREEE, per germline (reference sequence). The CDR3 loop reads CASSLGLAGGPGRAETQYF. DNA for the CDR3: TGTGCCAGCAGCTTGGGACTAGCGGGAGGGCCGGGAAGGGCAGAGACCCAGTACTTC.

This chain links TRBV5-6 with TRBJ2-5; 9 bases align to TRBD2. V was clipped by 6 bases and J by 3 bases; unmatched bases: 6. Germline CDR1 reads SGHDT; CDR2 reads YYEEEE. The CDR3 sequence is 14 residues long. The CDR3 region has the DNA TGTGCCAGCAACCTTAGCGGGAGTAAAGAGACCCAGTACTTC. This sequence encodes CASNLSGSKETQYF.

The V call is TRBV6-5, the J call TRBJ2-3; D is unresolved. Germline lookup yields CDR1 MNHEY and CDR2 SVGAGI. V shed 6 bases and J shed 0 bases, with 10 bases lying between them. The CDR3 has 14 residues. The CDR3 coding sequence is TGTGCCAGCAGCCTCCTTGGCAGCACAGATACGCAGTATTTT. Its translation is CASSLLGSTDTQYF.